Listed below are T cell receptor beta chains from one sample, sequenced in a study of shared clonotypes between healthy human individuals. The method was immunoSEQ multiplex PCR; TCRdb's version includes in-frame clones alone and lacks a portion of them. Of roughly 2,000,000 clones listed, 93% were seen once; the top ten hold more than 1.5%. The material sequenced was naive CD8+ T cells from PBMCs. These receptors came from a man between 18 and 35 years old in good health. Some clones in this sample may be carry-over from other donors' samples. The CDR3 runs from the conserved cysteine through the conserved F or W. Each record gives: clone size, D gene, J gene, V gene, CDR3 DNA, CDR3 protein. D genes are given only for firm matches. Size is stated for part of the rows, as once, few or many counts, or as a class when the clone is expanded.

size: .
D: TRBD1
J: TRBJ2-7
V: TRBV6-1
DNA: TGTGCCAGCAGTGCAGGGGGCTGGGACGAGCAGTACTTC
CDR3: CASSAGGWDEQYF

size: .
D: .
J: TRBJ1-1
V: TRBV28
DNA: TGTGCCAGCGCCAAGTGGGGGGGGAACACTGAAGCTTTCTTT
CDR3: CASAKWGGNTEAFF

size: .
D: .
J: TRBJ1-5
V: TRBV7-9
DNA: TGTGCCAGCAGCTTAGAGGTTGTGGATCAGCCCCAGCATTTT
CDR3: CASSLEVVDQPQHF

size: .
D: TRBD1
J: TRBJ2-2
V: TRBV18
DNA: TGTGCCAGCTCACCACTATCGGGACAGATGAACACCGGGGAGCTGTTTTTT
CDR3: CASSPLSGQMNTGELFF

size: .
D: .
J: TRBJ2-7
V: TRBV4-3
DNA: TGCGCCAGCAGCCAAGATCCACGCAGTCGAACCTACGAGCAGTACTTC
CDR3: CASSQDPRSRTYEQYF

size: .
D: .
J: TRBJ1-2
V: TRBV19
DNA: TGTGCCAGTAGTATAGATACAGAGGACAATGGCTACACCTTC
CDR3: CASSIDTEDNGYTF

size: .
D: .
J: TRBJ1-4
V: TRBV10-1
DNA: TGCGCCAGCAGTGAGTCGGTCGGGGCTGAGGGGGAAAAACTGTTTTTT
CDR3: CASSESVGAEGEKLFF

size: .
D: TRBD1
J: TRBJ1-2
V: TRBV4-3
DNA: TGCGCCAGCAGCCTAGCTCCGGGACAGGGGGCGGCTGGCTACACCTTC
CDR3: CASSLAPGQGAAGYTF

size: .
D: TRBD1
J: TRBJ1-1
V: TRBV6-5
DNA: TGTGCCAGCAGGCCCGGGACAGAGAACACTGAAGCTTTCTTT
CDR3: CASRPGTENTEAFF

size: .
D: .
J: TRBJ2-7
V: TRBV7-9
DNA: TGTGCCAGCAGTATAGGAGGGGTTAAATACGAGCAGTACTTC
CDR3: CASSIGGVKYEQYF

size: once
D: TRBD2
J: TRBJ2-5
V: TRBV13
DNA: TGTGCCAGCAGTCCTGGCGGGAGAGGAGAGACCCAGTACTTC
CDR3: CASSPGGRGETQYF

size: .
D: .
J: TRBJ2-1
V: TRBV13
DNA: TGTGCCAGCAGCGGCCGGGACACTTCGTACAATGAGCAGTTCTTC
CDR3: CASSGRDTSYNEQFF

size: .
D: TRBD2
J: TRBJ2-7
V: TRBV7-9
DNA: TGTGCCAGCAGCCCCACGAGCGGGAGGGCCGTCTACGAGCAGTACTTC
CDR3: CASSPTSGRAVYEQYF

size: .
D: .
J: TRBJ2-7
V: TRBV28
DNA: TGTGCCAGCAGTTTTTCATTGGGGGGGACAACGAACGAGCAGTACTTC
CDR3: CASSFSLGGTTNEQYF

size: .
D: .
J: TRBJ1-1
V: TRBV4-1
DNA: TGCGCCAGCAGCCCGGTTAGCGGGGGGTTGAACACTGAAGCTTTCTTT
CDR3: CASSPVSGGLNTEAFF

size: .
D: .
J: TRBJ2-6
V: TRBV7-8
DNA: TGTGCCAGCAGCTCCCAACGGGCAGGGATAATCTCTGGGGCCAACGTCCTGACTTTC
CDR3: CASSSQRAGIISGANVLTF

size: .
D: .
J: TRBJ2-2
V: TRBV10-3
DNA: TGTGCCATCAGTGAAGAAGAGAAGAACACCGGGGAGCTGTTTTTT
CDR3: CAISEEEKNTGELFF

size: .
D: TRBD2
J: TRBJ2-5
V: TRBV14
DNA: TGTGCCAGCAGCCTACTTGCGGGAGGGGCAGAGACCCAGTACTTC
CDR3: CASSLLAGGAETQYF

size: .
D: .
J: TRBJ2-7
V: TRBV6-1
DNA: TGTGCCAGCAGTGAAGGGGAGGAGGCCTCCTACGAGCAGTACTTC
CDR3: CASSEGEEASYEQYF

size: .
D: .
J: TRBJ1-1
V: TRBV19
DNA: TGTGCCAGTAGTATCTCATGGACGCCACTGGGGAACACTGAAGCTTTCTTT
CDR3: CASSISWTPLGNTEAFF

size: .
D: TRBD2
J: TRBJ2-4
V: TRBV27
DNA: TGTGCCAGCAGTTCCTCGGGAGGCCGCATTAGCAAAAACATTCAGTACTTC
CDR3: CASSSSGGRISKNIQYF

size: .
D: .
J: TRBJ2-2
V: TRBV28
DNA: TGTGCCAGCAGTTCCAGGGACTCCATAACCGGGGAGCTGTTTTTT
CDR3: CASSSRDSITGELFF

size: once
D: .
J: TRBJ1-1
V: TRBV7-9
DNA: TGTGCCAGCAGCTTAGAGCCTCGACTGGAAGCTTTCTTT
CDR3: CASSLEPRLEAFF

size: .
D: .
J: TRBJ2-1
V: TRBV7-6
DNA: TGTGCCAGCAGCCAATCAAGCGGACGGCTCTACAATGAGCAGTTCTTC
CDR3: CASSQSSGRLYNEQFF

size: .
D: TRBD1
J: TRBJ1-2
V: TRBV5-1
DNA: TGCGCCAGCAGCCCCCGAGGGACAGGGGATGGCTACACCTTC
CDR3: CASSPRGTGDGYTF

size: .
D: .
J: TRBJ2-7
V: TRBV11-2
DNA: TGTGCCAGCAGCTTATGGCGGGGACTCAACGAGCAGTACTTC
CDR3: CASSLWRGLNEQYF

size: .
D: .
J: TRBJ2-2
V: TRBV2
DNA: TGTGCCAGCAGTGAAGCGCATTTGGGGTTCGGAACTCGTACCGGGGAGCTGTTTTTT
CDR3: CASSEAHLGFGTRTGELFF

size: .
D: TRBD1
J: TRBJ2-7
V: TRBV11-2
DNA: TGTGCCAGCAGCTTAGAACAGGGGTTCTACGAGCAGTACTTC
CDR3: CASSLEQGFYEQYF

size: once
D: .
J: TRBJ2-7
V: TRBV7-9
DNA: TGTGCCAGCAGCTTTAGTTTGGGCGAGCAGTACTTC
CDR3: CASSFSLGEQYF

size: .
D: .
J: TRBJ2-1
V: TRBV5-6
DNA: TGTGCCAGCAGCTTCGGCAATGAGCAGTTCTTC
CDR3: CASSFGNEQFF

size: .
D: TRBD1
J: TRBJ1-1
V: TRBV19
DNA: TGTGCCAGTAGTATGGTGCGGGACAGGGGTGACACTGAAGCTTTCTTT
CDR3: CASSMVRDRGDTEAFF

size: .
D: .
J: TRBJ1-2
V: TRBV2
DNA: TGTGCCAGCAGCCACAGATCGCCCGGGACACCCAGTGGGGGGGCTAACTATGGCTACACCTTC
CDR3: CASSHRSPGTPSGGANYGYTF

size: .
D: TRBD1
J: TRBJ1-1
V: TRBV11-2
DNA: TGTGCCAGCAGGCCTAGTACGACTGGACAGGGCTCCAACACTGAAGCTTTCTTT
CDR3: CASRPSTTGQGSNTEAFF

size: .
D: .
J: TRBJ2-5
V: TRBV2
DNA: TGTGCCAGCAGTGAAGCTGGGCCGGGAGCTAGCCAAGAGACCCAGTACTTC
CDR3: CASSEAGPGASQETQYF

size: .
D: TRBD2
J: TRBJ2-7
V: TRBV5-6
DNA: TGTGCCAGCAGCTCCGAGGGACTAGCGGTTTACGAGCAGTACTTC
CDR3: CASSSEGLAVYEQYF

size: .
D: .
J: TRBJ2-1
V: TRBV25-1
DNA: TGTGCCAGCAGTGCGGGGCGCAGGGTTCAGCAGTTCTTC
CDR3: CASSAGRRVQQFF

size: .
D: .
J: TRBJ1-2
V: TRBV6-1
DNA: TGTGCCAGCAGTGAAAGAGGTCGCGGTGCCGGCTACACCTTC
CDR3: CASSERGRGAGYTF

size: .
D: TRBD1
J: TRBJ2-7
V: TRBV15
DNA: TGTGCCACCAGCGTAGGGACAGGGCGCTCCTACGAGCAGTACTTC
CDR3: CATSVGTGRSYEQYF

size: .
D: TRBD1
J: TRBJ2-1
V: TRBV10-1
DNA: TGCGCCAGCAGCGGGACAGGGGGGGTAAATGAGCAGTTCTTC
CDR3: CASSGTGGVNEQFF

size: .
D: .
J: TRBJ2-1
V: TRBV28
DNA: TGTGCCAGCAGCTTAAAGATTAGCTCCTACAATGAGCAGTTCTTC
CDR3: CASSLKISSYNEQFF

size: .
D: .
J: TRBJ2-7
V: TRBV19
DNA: TGTGCCAGTAGTATGGGAATCTCCTACGAGCAGTACTTC
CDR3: CASSMGISYEQYF

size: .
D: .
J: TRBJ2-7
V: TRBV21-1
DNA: TGTGCCAGCAGCACCGAGGCGGGACAGCACTCCTACGAGCAGTACTTC
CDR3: CASSTEAGQHSYEQYF

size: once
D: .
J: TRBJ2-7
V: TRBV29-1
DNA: TGCAGCGTTGAAACCCGTGGCTACGAGCAGTACTTC
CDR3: CSVETRGYEQYF

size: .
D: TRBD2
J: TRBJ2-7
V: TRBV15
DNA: TGTGCCACCAGCAGGCTTCCTAGCGGGAGCCAGAACCCTTACGAGCAGTACTTC
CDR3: CATSRLPSGSQNPYEQYF

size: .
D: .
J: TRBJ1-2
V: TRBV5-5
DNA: TGTGCCAGCAGCTTGGCAGGGGCAATGGGGTATGGCTACACCTTC
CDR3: CASSLAGAMGYGYTF

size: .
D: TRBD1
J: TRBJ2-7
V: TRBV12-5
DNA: TGTGCTAGTGGGGGACCGGGACAGGAGACCTACGAGCAGTACTTC
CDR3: CASGGPGQETYEQYF

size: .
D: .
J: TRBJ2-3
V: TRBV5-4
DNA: TGTGCCAGCAGCCGTGCGAGGGGGGATACGCAGTATTTT
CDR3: CASSRARGDTQYF

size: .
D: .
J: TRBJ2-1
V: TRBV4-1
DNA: TGCGCCAGCAGCCAAGGACCGGCGGGCTCCTACAATGAGCAGTTCTTC
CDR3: CASSQGPAGSYNEQFF

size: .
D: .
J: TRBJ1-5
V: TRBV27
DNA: TGTGCCAGCAGTCCCCTCAAATCTGTTCAGCCCCAGCATTTT
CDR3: CASSPLKSVQPQHF

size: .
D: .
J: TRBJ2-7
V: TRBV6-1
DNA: TGTGCCAGCAGTGAACAGGTATGGGATTCCTACGAGCAGTACTTC
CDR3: CASSEQVWDSYEQYF

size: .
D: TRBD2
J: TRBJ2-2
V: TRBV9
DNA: TGTGCCAGCAGCGTAGCAGCTAGCGGGAGGGCCGGGGAGCTGTTTTTT
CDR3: CASSVAASGRAGELFF

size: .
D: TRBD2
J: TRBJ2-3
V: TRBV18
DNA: TGTGCCAGCTCCCCTGATGGAAGCGGGAGGACAGATACGCAGTATTTT
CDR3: CASSPDGSGRTDTQYF